This entry features one T cell receptor beta chain sequence. Its target is not known. Peripheral blood came from all dose cohorts at three timepoints. The protocol was immunoSEQ multiplex PCR, while the TCRdb copy is restricted to in-frame clones and leaves out a portion. Of about 79,000 clones in the sample, about 94% were seen once. These data originate in a study of OX40 agonist ivuxolimab in advanced cancers. Trimming took off 6 bases at V and 6 bases at J, with 14 bases between the two ends. The CDR3 runs to 14 residues. The germline CDR1 and CDR2 sequences are SEHNR and FQNEAQ (reference sequence). General observations from the study: Patients with a partial response at 0.1-3.0 mg/kg had among the lowest clonal expansion. Both CD4+ and CD8+ T cell populations in blood had undergone clonal expansion by week 6 at 0.1 to 3.0 mg/kg.

This sequence joins TRBV7-9 and TRBJ1-4; D is perhaps TRBD1 (5 bases). Source: CD4+ or CD8+ T cells sorted from blood, taken in a trial of the OX40 agonist ivuxolimab. The sequence was collected from an adult with an advanced solid tumor such as melanoma, head and neck, liver or kidney cancer. CDR3 sequence reads: CASSNQGGDEKLFF. The DNA for the CDR3 is TGTGCCAGCAGTAACCAGGGAGGCGATGAAAAACTGTTTTTT.